The 23 T cell receptor beta chains in this list originate from one sample, sequenced in a study of cytomegalovirus exposure and HLA in healthy donors. 60 Vbeta and 13 Jbeta primers were used in PCR. The repertoire was sequenced with immunoSEQ multiplex PCR; TCRdb's copy has only in-frame clones and lacks some. The sample has some 180,000 clones, about 70% seen once. Material: PBMCs. These receptors originate from a woman aged 25 to 39 in good health and CMV-seronegative.

Concerning this clone: The sample contains more than one DNA sequence encoding this CDR3. V and J are TRBV6-5 and TRBJ2-1, with D tentatively TRBD1 (6 bases). V dropped 0 bases and J dropped 4 bases, with 13 bases sitting between them. Germline V gene lookup returns CDR1 MNHEY and CDR2 SVGAGI. The CDR3 is 16 residues long. The CDR3 nucleotides read TGTGCCAGCAGTTACTCGAGTGGGACACCTTACAATGAGCAGTTCTTC. This translates into CASSYSSGTPYNEQFF.

J is TRBJ1-2 and V is TRBV7-9; D unresolved. CDR1 is SEHNR and CDR2 is FQNEAQ in the germline V gene (reference sequence). The CDR3 is 12 residues long. Trimming took off 5 bases at V and 4 bases at J, with 8 bases between the two ends. CDR3 sequence (DNA): TGTGCCAGCAGCCCAACGGGCTATGGCTACACCTTC. It yields the protein CASSPTGYGYTF.

The V call is TRBV19, the J call TRBJ2-1; 9 bases are a match to TRBD2. CDR1 is LNHDA and CDR2 is SQIVND in the germline V gene (reference sequence). There are 17 residues in the CDR3. The trim removed 5 bases at V and 2 bases at J, leaving 10 bases unmatched. This chain's CDR3 is CASSAVAGDIPYNEQFF. The CDR3 nucleotides read TGTGCCAGTAGTGCCGTAGCGGGAGACATCCCCTACAATGAGCAGTTCTTC. The complete variable domain, with remaining parts taken from reference TRBV19 and TRBJ2-1, reads DGGITQSPKYLFRKEGQNVTLSCEQNLNHDAMYWYRQDPGQGLRLIYYSQIVNDFQKGDIAEGYSVSREKKESFPLTVTSAQKNPTAFYLCASSAVAGDIPYNEQFFGPGTRLTVL.

This clone appeared a few times. This chain uses TRBV9 with TRBJ2-1; perhaps TRBD2 as D (6 bases). Trimming removed 0 bases from V and 4 bases from J, with 8 bases in between. CDR3 length equals 14 residues. Germline-derived CDR1 and CDR2 are SGDLS and YYNGEE. This CDR3 is CASSVGDSYNEQFF. The CDR3 DNA reads TGTGCCAGCAGCGTAGGGGACTCTTACAATGAGCAGTTCTTC.

V is TRBV29-1 and J is TRBJ1-5; 7 bases are shared with TRBD1. Germline lookup yields CDR1 SQVTM and CDR2 ANQGSEA. The CDR3 spans 15 residues. J lost 1 base, V lost 4 bases, and 7 bases had no gene match. CDR3 in DNA: TGCAGCGTTGTTTCTGGGACAGCAAGCAATCAGCCCCAGCATTTT. Encoded protein: CSVVSGTASNQPQHF.

The chain uses TRBV25-1 and TRBJ2-7, with D possibly being TRBD1 (5 bases). This CDR3 is 17 amino acids long. Trimming removed 6 bases from V and 2 bases from J, with 23 bases in between. Germline values: CDR1 MGHDK, CDR2 SYGVNS. The CDR3 here is CASRGMSIGKGTYEQYF. Written as DNA, the CDR3 is TGTGCCAGCAGGGGCATGAGTATTGGGAAGGGGACCTACGAGCAGTACTTC.

The rearrangement uses TRBV9 and TRBJ2-1; the D is unclear. Germline CDR1 is SGDLS and CDR2 is YYNGEE. The CDR3 has 13 amino acids. V was pared by 3 bases and J by 3 bases, with 7 bases between. The DNA of the CDR3 is TGTGCCAGCAGCGCTAACAGCTACAATGAGCAGTTCTTC. Its protein is CASSANSYNEQFF.

The V gene is TRBV19, the J gene TRBJ2-7; 7 nucleotides match TRBD1. CDR1 is LNHDA, CDR2 SQIVND, per germline (reference sequence). CDR3 length: 15 residues. Losses at the gene ends were 5 bases for V and 2 bases for J; bases not matched to a gene: 9. The CDR3 region has the DNA TGTGCCAGTAGTCCAACAGGGGCCCACACCTACGAGCAGTACTTC. Translation gives CASSPTGAHTYEQYF.

The chain carries TRBV18 and TRBJ1-1; TRBD1 agrees at 11 bases. Germline assignment: CDR1 KGHSH and CDR2 LQKENI. The CDR3 loop spans 15 amino acids. Trimming cost V 0 bases and J 5 bases; bases outside gene matches: 2. The CDR3 DNA follows: TGTGCCAGCTCACCACCGGGACAGGGGGGGACTGAAGCTTTCTTT. Amino acid sequence: CASSPPGQGGTEAFF.

This clone was counted only a few times. V gene TRBV29-1 combines with J gene TRBJ2-7, with 7 bases matching TRBD1. Losses at the gene ends were 6 bases for V and 6 bases for J; bases not matched to a gene: 11. Looked up from germline, CDR1 is SQVTM and CDR2 is ANQGSEA. This CDR3 comprises 13 residues. The CDR3 bases are TGCAGCGTGTCACAGGGGCTGTCTAGCGAGCAGTACTTC. Protein product: CSVSQGLSSEQYF.

The chain is built from TRBV6-6 and TRBJ2-3, with TRBD2 identical over 13 bases. This CDR3 is 16 amino acids long. Germline CDR1 and CDR2: MNHNY and SVGAGI (reference sequence). V lost 7 bases and J lost 2; bases outside the gene matches: 6. CDR3 nucleotide sequence: TGTGCCAGCACCTTCGGGACTAGCGGGGACACAGATACGCAGTATTTT. It yields the protein CASTFGTSGDTDTQYF.

This chain joins TRBV4-3 and TRBJ1-6; D is unresolved. This CDR3 is built from 16 residues. The V gene lost 2 bases and the J gene lost 5 bases, with 13 bases spanning the gap. Germline assignment: CDR1 LGHNA and CDR2 YSLEER. CDR3 amino acids: CASSQLWTEDNSPLHF. CDR3 nucleotides: TGCGCCAGCAGCCAACTCTGGACTGAAGATAATTCACCCCTCCACTTT.

This sequence joins TRBV7-2 and TRBJ1-2; D ambiguous. Trimming removed 4 bases from V and 3 bases from J, with 15 bases in between. The CDR3 covers 15 residues. The germline V gene encodes CDR1 SGHTA and CDR2 FQGNSA. This chain's CDR3 is CASSWAGRSHYGYTF. In nucleotides, the CDR3 is TGTGCCAGCAGCTGGGCGGGCAGGAGCCACTATGGCTACACCTTC.

This chain joins TRBV5-4 and TRBJ2-1; 15 positions agree with TRBD2. The CDR3 is made up of 17 amino acids. Germline lookup yields CDR1 SGHNT and CDR2 YYREEE (reference sequence). V lost 4 bases, J lost 5 bases, and 7 bases stayed unmatched. The CDR3 is CASSGGTSGRLDNEQFF. The CDR3 nucleotides are TGTGCCAGCAGCGGGGGGACTAGCGGGAGGCTCGACAATGAGCAGTTCTTC.

This clone showed up just once. Other DNA variants within this sample encode the same CDR3. The chain joins TRBV2 to TRBJ2-7, with 9 positions matching TRBD1. J lost 2 bases, V lost 6 bases, and 5 bases had no gene match. The germline V gene has CDR1 SNHLY and CDR2 FYNNEI. The CDR3 length is 14 residues. DNA for the CDR3: TGTGCCAGCAGACCGGGACAGGGAGCCTACGAGCAGTACTTC. This gives the protein CASRPGQGAYEQYF. Based on the CDR3 plus reference TRBV2 and TRBJ2-7, the full variable domain is EPEVTQTPSHQVTQMGQEVILRCVPISNHLYFYWYRQILGQKVEFLVSFYNNEISEKSEIFDDQFSVERPDGSNFTLKIRSTKLEDSAMYFCASRPGQGAYEQYFGPGTRLTVT.

This chain uses TRBV28 with TRBJ1-5; TRBD1 matches 8 bases. The CDR3 has 14 amino acids. The germline V gene encodes CDR1 MDHEN and CDR2 SYDVKM. The ends lost 7 bases at V and 5 bases at J; junction bases unmatched: 7. The CDR3 is CASTLGQGDQPQHF. The CDR3 DNA sequence: TGTGCCAGCACCCTTGGACAGGGAGATCAGCCCCAGCATTTT. The full variable domain, with the rest looked up from reference TRBV28 and TRBJ1-5, is DVKVTQSSRYLVKRTGEKVFLECVQDMDHENMFWYRQDPGLGLRLIYFSYDVKMKEKGDIPEGYSVSREKKERFSLILESASTNQTSMYLCASTLGQGDQPQHFGDGTRLSIL.

There are a few counts of this clone. V is TRBV5-6 and J is TRBJ2-3; 8 bases are shared with TRBD1. Per the germline V gene, CDR1 is SGHDT and CDR2 is YYEEEE. The CDR3 has 13 amino acids. Trimming removed 3 bases from V and 8 bases from J; junction bases left unmatched: 5. CDR3 in DNA: TGTGCCAGCAGCTATGAAACAGGGGGTACGCAGTATTTT. Residues: CASSYETGGTQYF.

The chain links TRBV9 to TRBJ2-1; weak D call: TRBD1 (5 bases). Trimming shortened V by 0 bases and J by 6 bases, and 10 bases separated the two germline ends. Germline lookup yields CDR1 SGDLS and CDR2 YYNGEE. The CDR3 runs 14 residues. CDR3 region: CASSVAGLGNEQFF. As DNA, the CDR3 is TGTGCCAGCAGCGTAGCAGGGTTAGGCAATGAGCAGTTCTTC.

V usage is TRBV6-1 and J usage is TRBJ1-5, with a tentative D call TRBD2 (6 bases). The closer fit of TRBJ2-3 to the DNA end suggests the J call may be wrong. The CDR3 totals 13 residues. Germline CDR1 MNHNS, CDR2 SASEGT. The CDR3 nucleotides read TGTGCCAGCAGCCGGGACTTGAATCAGCCCCAGTATTTT. This gives the protein CASSRDLNQPQYF.

In its sample, this clone was seen a few times. The chain is built from TRBV5-1 and TRBJ1-5, with a tentative D call TRBD1 (5 bases). This CDR3 spans 13 amino acids. CDR1 and CDR2 from the germline V gene are SGHRS and YFSETQ. The V gene lost 5 bases and the J gene lost 0 bases, with 6 bases spanning the gap. DNA of the CDR3: TGCGCCAGCAGACAGGATAGCAATCAGCCCCAGCATTTT. Residues: CASRQDSNQPQHF.

The chain carries TRBV7-3 and TRBJ2-5; no clear D. From germline, CDR1 is SGHTA and CDR2 FQGTGA. This CDR3 is built from 14 residues. Trimming pared 2 bases from V and 5 bases from J, leaving 12 bases between. The CDR3 DNA reads TGTGCCAGCAGCTTATTGGGCCTAAGGGAGACCCAGTACTTC. Protein: CASSLLGLRETQYF.

This chain connects TRBV2 to TRBJ2-5; maybe TRBD2 (6 bases). V was pared by 8 bases and J by 5 bases, with 15 bases between. Per the germline V gene, CDR1 is SNHLY and CDR2 is FYNNEI. This CDR3 has 13 amino acids. As DNA, the CDR3 is TGTGCCAGCGGGGGGTGGGGTAAGGAGACCCAGTACTTC. This gives the protein CASGGWGKETQYF.

The chain has TRBV7-3 and TRBJ2-2; the match to TRBD2 covers 9 bases. Unmatched junction bases numbered 3, after V lost 4 bases and J lost 6 bases. The CDR3 loop spans 14 amino acids. The germline gives CDR1 SGHTA, CDR2 FQGTGA. The CDR3 coding sequence is TGTGCCAGCAGCTACGGCGGGAGGGCCGGGGAGCTGTTTTTT. Its translation: CASSYGGRAGELFF.